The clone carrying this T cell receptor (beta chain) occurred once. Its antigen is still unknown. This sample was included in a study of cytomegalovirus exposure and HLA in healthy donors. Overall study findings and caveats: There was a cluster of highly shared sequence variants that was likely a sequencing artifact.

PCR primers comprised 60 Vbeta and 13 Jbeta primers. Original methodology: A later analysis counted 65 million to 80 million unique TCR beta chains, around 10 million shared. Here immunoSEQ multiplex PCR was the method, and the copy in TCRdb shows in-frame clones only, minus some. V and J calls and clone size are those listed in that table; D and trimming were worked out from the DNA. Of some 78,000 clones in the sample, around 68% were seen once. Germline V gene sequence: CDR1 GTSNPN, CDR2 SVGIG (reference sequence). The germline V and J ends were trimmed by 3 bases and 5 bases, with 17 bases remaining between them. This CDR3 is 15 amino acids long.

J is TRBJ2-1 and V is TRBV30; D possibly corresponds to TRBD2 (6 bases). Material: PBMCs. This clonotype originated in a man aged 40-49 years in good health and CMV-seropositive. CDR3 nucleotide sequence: TGTGCCTGGAGCCTTCCTCTGGGGGGTGACAATGAGCAGTTCTTC. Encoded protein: CAWSLPLGGDNEQFF.